This entry describes one TCR beta chain. This sample is drawn from a study of blood T cell repertoires in COVID-19. Study background: Researchers got acute and convalescent COVID-19 samples from the United States, Italy and Spain. The analysed material was cDNA or gDNA that came from T cells, B-cell-depleted T cells, or PBMCs.

Original analysis: Nucleated cell number was recorded as an estimate derived from reference gene primer amplification. Assay used: immunoSEQ multiplex PCR; TCRdb lists only in-frame clones, some missing. That table gives V, J and clone size, and the DNA gave D and trimming. This table has 140,000 or so clones, approximately 86% appearing once. The receptor was derived from a man between 65 and 85 years old with acute or convalescent COVID-19. Sequenced sample: peripheral blood.

DNA for the CDR3: TGTGCCAGCAGCCTAAGGACAGGGGCGGGCGAGCAGTACTTC. Encoded protein: CASSLRTGAGEQYF. The chain has TRBV2 and TRBJ2-7; 9 nucleotides align to TRBD1. Unmatched junction bases numbered 9, after V lost 6 bases and J lost 6 bases. The germline gives CDR1 SNHLY, CDR2 FYNNEI. There are 14 residues in the CDR3.